This T cell receptor beta chain was sequenced for a study of vaccination effects on CD4 cells after COVID-19. Sequenced by immunoSEQ multiplex PCR; TCRdb stores in-frame clones only, minus some. Of around 50,000 clones in the sample, more than 65% are singletons; the top ten hold 5% to 6.5%. This CDR3 has 12 amino acids. Germline loops: CDR1 MNHEY, CDR2 SVGAGI. Deletions cut 6 bases from V and 0 bases from J, with 3 bases between. To note about this clone: Its antigen is unknown.

ViraFEST expansion of antigen-specific CD4+ T cells with viral peptide pools preceded sequencing. Scientists isolated CD4+ T cells after a roughly 10-day culture period ended. This person caught SARS-CoV-2 sometime from March to December 2020, and PCR testing confirmed the infection. This clonotype originated in a human donor who had a prior SARS-CoV-2 infection. The chain uses TRBV6-5 and TRBJ1-3, with D unclear. Sample: CD4+ T cells from PBMCs cultured with HIV peptides, taken before COVID-19 vaccination. Subset reported: HIV-1 Nef peptide pool negative control/reference culture. The CDR3 bases are TGTGCCAGCAGAAGCTCTGGAAACACCATATATTTT. Translating it yields CASRSSGNTIYF.